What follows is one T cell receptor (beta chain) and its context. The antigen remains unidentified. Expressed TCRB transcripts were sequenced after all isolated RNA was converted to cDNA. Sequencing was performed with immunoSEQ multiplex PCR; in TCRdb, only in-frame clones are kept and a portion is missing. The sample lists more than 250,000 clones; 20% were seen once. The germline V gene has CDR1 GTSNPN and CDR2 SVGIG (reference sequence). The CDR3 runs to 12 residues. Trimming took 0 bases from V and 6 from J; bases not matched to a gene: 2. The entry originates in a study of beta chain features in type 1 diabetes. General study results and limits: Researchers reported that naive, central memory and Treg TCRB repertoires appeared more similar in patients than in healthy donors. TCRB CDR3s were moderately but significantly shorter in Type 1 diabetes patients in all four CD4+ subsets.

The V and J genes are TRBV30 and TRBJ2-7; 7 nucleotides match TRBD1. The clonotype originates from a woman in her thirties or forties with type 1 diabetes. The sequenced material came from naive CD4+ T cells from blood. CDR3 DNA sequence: TGTGCCTGGAGTGTACAGGGGATCGAGCAGTACTTC. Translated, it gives CAWSVQGIEQYF.